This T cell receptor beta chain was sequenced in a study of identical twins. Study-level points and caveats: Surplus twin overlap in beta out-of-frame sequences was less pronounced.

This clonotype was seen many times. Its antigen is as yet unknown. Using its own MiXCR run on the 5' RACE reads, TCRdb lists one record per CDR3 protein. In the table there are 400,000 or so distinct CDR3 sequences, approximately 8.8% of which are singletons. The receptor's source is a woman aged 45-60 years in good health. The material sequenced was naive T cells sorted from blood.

CDR3 sequence: CASSPRAGAGELFF. The CDR3 DNA sequence: TGTGCCAGCAGCCCAAGAGCAGGGGCCGGGGAGCTGTTTTTT. The rearrangement links TRBV7-8 to TRBJ2-2; the D gene is possibly TRBD1 (6 bases). There are 14 residues in the CDR3. Germline-derived CDR1 and CDR2 are SGHVS and FQNEAQ. V was cut by 5 bases and J by 6 bases, with 13 bases left in between.